Sequencing of this TCR beta chain was carried out in a study of cytotoxic CD8 clonotypes in ibrutinib-treated CLL. Regarding the study as a whole: Clonality showed a rise at ibrutinib response that reversed toward baseline at progression.

With regard to this clone: Its antigen is as yet unknown.

Assay used: immunoSEQ multiplex PCR; TCRdb lists only in-frame clones, some missing. The sample consists of about 97,000 clones, 78% of them appearing once. The CDR3 has 13 amino acids. Trimming left V 0 bases short and J 3 bases short, with 5 bases between. Germline V gene lookup returns CDR1 LGHNA and CDR2 YNFKEQ. The receptor's source is a human donor with chronic lymphocytic leukemia. The sequences come from PBMCs, collected after 12 months of ibrutinib treatment. The chain is built from TRBV4-2 and TRBJ1-1, with D unresolved. This chain's CDR3 is CASSQDGDTEAFF. As DNA, the CDR3 is TGTGCCAGCAGCCAAGATGGAGACACTGAAGCTTTCTTT.